The T cell receptor beta chain described here comes from a study of cytomegalovirus exposure and HLA in healthy donors. Germline values: CDR1 SGHRS, CDR2 YFSETQ. The CDR3 contains 13 residues. Deletions cut 3 bases from V and 0 bases from J, with 4 bases between. The PCR ran on 60 Vbeta and 13 Jbeta primers. Under the authors' procedure: Approximately 11 million of tens of millions of unique TCR beta chains were shared, per a later count. TCRdb's copy holds only in-frame clones and misses some; the assay was immunoSEQ multiplex PCR. That table gives V, J and clone size, and the DNA gave D and trimming. Its listing shows tens of thousands of clones.

Sequencing input: PBMCs. This rearrangement joins TRBV5-1 to TRBJ1-3, with no clear D. This TCR was recovered from a man between 45 and 60 years old in good health and CMV-seronegative. The DNA of the CDR3 is TGCGCCAGCAGCTCGGGCTCTGGAAACACCATATATTTT. Translating gives CASSSGSGNTIYF.